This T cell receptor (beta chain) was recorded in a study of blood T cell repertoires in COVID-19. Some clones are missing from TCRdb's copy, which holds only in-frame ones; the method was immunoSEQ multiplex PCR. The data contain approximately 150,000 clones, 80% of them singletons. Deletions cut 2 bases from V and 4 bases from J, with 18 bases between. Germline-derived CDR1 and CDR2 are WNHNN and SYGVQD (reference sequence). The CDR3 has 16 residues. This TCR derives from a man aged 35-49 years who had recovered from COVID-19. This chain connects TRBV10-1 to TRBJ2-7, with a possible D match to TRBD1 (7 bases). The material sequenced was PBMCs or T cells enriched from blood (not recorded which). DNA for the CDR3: TGCGCCAGCAGTGAGAGCCAGGGGGGACCTGCGTACGAGCAGTACTTC. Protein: CASSESQGGPAYEQYF.